This is a list of T cell receptor beta chains from one sample in a study of blood T cell repertoires in COVID-19. Assay: immunoSEQ multiplex PCR; the TCRdb copy retains only in-frame clones and omits some. The sample consists of some 220,000 clones, 70% to 90% of them appearing once. The sequenced sample consisted of peripheral blood. Receptors originate from a woman aged 18-35 years who had recovered from COVID-19. Both conserved end residues are part of each CDR3. The D gene is left open where the match is weak. Size is stated for part of the rows, as once, few or many counts, or as a class when the clone is expanded.

clone size	D gene	J gene	CDR3 length	V gene	CDR3 protein	CDR3 DNA
-	-	TRBJ1-1	16	TRBV18	CASSPPLGAIKTEAFF	TGTGCCAGCTCACCACCTCTAGGGGCCATAAAAACTGAAGCTTTCTTT
-	-	TRBJ2-7	15	TRBV15	CATSRDGGAPYEQYF	TGTGCCACCAGCAGAGATGGGGGGGCACCCTACGAGCAGTACTTC
-	-	TRBJ2-7	17	TRBV5-1	CASSLAGRTGRAYEQYF	TGCGCCAGCAGCTTGGCCGGGAGGACAGGGAGGGCCTACGAGCAGTACTTC
-	-	TRBJ2-1	16	TRBV27	CASSSPSRDPYNEQFF	TGTGCCAGCAGTTCCCCCTCGCGGGATCCCTACAATGAGCAGTTCTTC
-	-	TRBJ1-1	13	TRBV11-2	CASSYGGSTEAFF	TGTGCCAGCAGCTATGGAGGAAGTACTGAAGCTTTCTTT
-	-	TRBJ1-1	13	TRBV3-1/TRBV3-2	CASSARGNTEAFF	TGTGCCAGCAGCGCCAGGGGGAACACTGAAGCTTTCTTT
-	-	TRBJ1-1	14	TRBV7-6	CASSLGGINTEAFF	TGTGCCAGCAGCTTGGGGGGAATTAACACTGAAGCTTTCTTT
-	-	TRBJ1-1	16	TRBV7-9	CASSHPARKLNTEAFF	TGTGCCAGCAGCCATCCCGCTCGCAAGCTGAACACTGAAGCTTTCTTT
-	TRBD1	TRBJ1-1	14	TRBV6-5	CASRETGTNTEAFF	TGTGCCAGCAGGGAGACAGGGACAAACACTGAAGCTTTCTTT
-	TRBD1	TRBJ1-1	14	TRBV6-1	CASSDWTGNTEAFF	TGTGCCAGCAGTGATTGGACAGGGAACACTGAAGCTTTCTTT
-	TRBD1	TRBJ2-7	15	TRBV11-2	CASSAADRATYEQYF	TGTGCCAGCAGCGCCGCTGACAGGGCTACCTACGAGCAGTACTTC
-	TRBD1	TRBJ2-2	14	TRBV29-1	CSVAGQGITGELFF	TGCAGCGTTGCGGGACAGGGAATCACCGGGGAGCTGTTTTTT
-	-	TRBJ1-1	18	TRBV18	CASSPKFEPGHLNTEAFF	TGTGCCAGCTCACCAAAGTTTGAACCGGGACATCTGAACACTGAAGCTTTCTTT
-	TRBD1	TRBJ2-3	14	TRBV5-6	CASSQDRGRYTQYF	TGTGCCAGCAGCCAGGACAGGGGGAGATATACGCAGTATTTT
-	-	TRBJ1-1	14	TRBV2	CASSESQVYTEAFF	TGTGCCAGCAGCGAGAGCCAGGTGTACACTGAAGCTTTCTTT
-	-	TRBJ1-1	13	TRBV5-6	CASSLGGGTEAFF	TGTGCCAGCAGCTTAGGAGGTGGCACTGAAGCTTTCTTT
-	-	TRBJ1-1	15	TRBV4-2	CASSQARAVETEAFF	TGTGCCAGCAGCCAAGCGCGGGCTGTAGAGACTGAAGCTTTCTTT
-	-	TRBJ2-6	14	TRBV7-3	CASSLIAGANVLTF	TGTGCCAGCAGCTTAATAGCGGGGGCCAACGTCCTGACTTTC
-	TRBD1	TRBJ2-7	14	TRBV19	CASRPDRGPYEQYF	TGTGCCAGTAGACCGGACAGGGGGCCCTACGAGCAGTACTTC
-	-	TRBJ1-1	13	TRBV13	CASSLTPNTEAFF	TGTGCCAGCAGTCTGACTCCCAACACTGAAGCTTTCTTT
-	-	TRBJ2-1	14	TRBV7-7	CASSLALKYNEQFF	TGTGCCAGCAGCTTAGCACTGAAATACAATGAGCAGTTCTTC
few	TRBD1	TRBJ1-2	12	TRBV28	CASRGDSYGYTF	TGTGCCAGCAGGGGGGACAGCTATGGCTACACCTTC
few	-	TRBJ2-7	13	TRBV6-1	CASSDDRAGEQYF	TGTGCCAGCAGTGATGACAGGGCGGGGGAGCAGTACTTC
-	-	TRBJ1-2	15	TRBV10-3	CAISGESAGHYGYTF	TGTGCCATCAGTGGGGAATCGGCAGGGCACTATGGCTACACCTTC
-	TRBD1	TRBJ2-7	15	TRBV5-8	CASRIRDRVAYEQYF	TGTGCCAGCAGGATCCGGGACAGGGTTGCCTACGAGCAGTACTTC
once	TRBD1	TRBJ1-4	15	TRBV28	CASSLQGAAGEKLFF	TGTGCCAGCAGTTTGCAGGGGGCCGCGGGTGAAAAACTGTTTTTT
-	TRBD1	TRBJ2-7	15	TRBV11-1	CASSLEVGTAYEQYF	TGTGCCAGCAGCTTAGAGGTCGGGACAGCCTACGAGCAGTACTTC
-	-	TRBJ1-2	15	TRBV5-6	CASSLMASGEYGYTF	TGTGCCAGCAGCTTAATGGCCAGCGGGGAGTATGGCTACACCTTC
-	-	TRBJ1-1	13	TRBV9	CASDPGLGTEAFF	TGTGCCAGCGACCCAGGGTTGGGCACTGAAGCTTTCTTT
-	-	TRBJ1-5	16	TRBV4-2	CASSLTRTRGRQPQHF	TGTGCCAGCAGCCTTACCCGTACTCGGGGGAGACAGCCCCAGCATTTT
few	TRBD1	TRBJ1-2	12	TRBV19	CATTGGRDGYTF	TGTGCCACCACAGGGGGCCGCGATGGCTACACCTTC
-	-	TRBJ1-3	17	TRBV5-1	CASSSSPVAQSGNTIYF	TGCGCCAGCAGCTCCTCCCCGGTAGCCCAGTCTGGAAACACCATATATTTT
-	TRBD2	TRBJ2-5	16	TRBV6-5	CASSYSQTSGGMDQYF	TGTGCCAGCAGTTACTCCCAGACTAGCGGAGGCATGGACCAGTACTTC
-	-	TRBJ2-1	15	TRBV7-2	CASSSTSEAYNEQFF	TGTGCCAGCAGCTCCACTTCTGAAGCCTACAATGAGCAGTTCTTC
-	-	TRBJ1-4	13	TRBV19	CASQDTVLEKLFF	TGTGCCAGTCAGGACACAGTTCTTGAAAAACTGTTTTTT
few	TRBD1	TRBJ2-2	13	TRBV30	CAGYRGNTGELFF	TGTGCCGGATACAGGGGTAACACCGGGGAGCTGTTTTTT
-	-	TRBJ2-3	12	TRBV6-5	CASSYGGGTQYF	TGTGCCAGCAGTTACGGAGGAGGCACGCAGTATTTT
-	TRBD2	TRBJ2-3	16	TRBV9	CASSVGGRERTDTQYF	TGTGCCAGCAGCGTAGGTGGGCGGGAGCGCACAGATACGCAGTATTTT
-	-	TRBJ2-3	15	TRBV18	CASSPGGKPSGTQYF	TGTGCCAGCTCACCAGGGGGGAAACCATCGGGTACGCAGTATTTT
-	TRBD1	TRBJ1-2	21	TRBV4-1	CASSQDSGQGARGVYGYGYTF	TGCGCCAGCAGCCAAGATAGTGGACAGGGGGCGCGCGGAGTATACGGCTATGGCTACACCTTC
few	TRBD2	TRBJ2-1	13	TRBV7-9	CASGGLASNEQFF	TGTGCCAGCGGGGGACTAGCATCCAATGAGCAGTTCTTC
-	TRBD2	TRBJ2-1	14	TRBV7-2	CASSLELAINEQFF	TGTGCCAGCAGCTTAGAACTAGCGATCAATGAGCAGTTCTTC
-	TRBD1	TRBJ2-7	14	TRBV5-4	CASSLSRGTYEQYF	TGTGCCAGCAGCTTGAGCAGGGGGACCTACGAGCAGTACTTC
-	-	TRBJ1-1	13	TRBV15	CATSRDPGTEAFF	TGTGCCACCAGCAGAGATCCCGGGACAGAAGCTTTCTTT
-	-	TRBJ1-1	13	TRBV12-3/TRBV12-4	CASRTRDFPEAFF	TGTGCCAGCAGAACTAGGGACTTCCCCGAAGCTTTCTTT
-	-	TRBJ1-5	14	TRBV4-2	CASSQGTGFQPQHF	TGTGCCAGCAGCCAAGGTACAGGGTTTCAGCCCCAGCATTTT
-	TRBD1	TRBJ1-2	15	TRBV7-6	CASSPGTGAYSSYTF	TGTGCCAGCAGCCCCGGGACAGGCGCGTATAGTTCCTACACCTTC
-	-	TRBJ1-3	13	TRBV30	CAWSATSGNTIYF	TGTGCCTGGAGTGCTACCTCTGGAAACACCATATATTTT
-	TRBD1	TRBJ1-4	14	TRBV7-9	CASMTRGRGEKLFF	TGTGCCAGCATGACCAGGGGGCGCGGTGAAAAACTGTTTTTT
-	TRBD1	TRBJ1-4	19	TRBV24-1	CATSDLRYAGTGSNEKLFF	TGTGCCACCAGTGATTTGCGGTATGCCGGGACAGGGTCTAATGAAAAACTGTTTTTT
-	-	TRBJ1-2	13	TRBV29-1	CSAVSREDYGYTF	TGCAGCGCCGTCTCCAGGGAGGACTATGGCTACACCTTC
once	TRBD1	TRBJ2-7	16	TRBV10-3	CAISDRDRVVSYEQYF	TGTGCCATCAGTGATAGGGACAGGGTTGTCTCCTACGAGCAGTACTTC
-	TRBD2	TRBJ2-5	14	TRBV9	CASSIGVAGETQYF	TGTGCCAGCAGCATCGGGGTAGCGGGAGAGACCCAGTACTTC
-	-	TRBJ1-2	11	TRBV29-1	CSALGSYGYTF	TGCAGCGCCTTGGGGAGCTATGGCTACACCTTC
-	-	TRBJ1-5	17	TRBV28	CASSTLGGGGANQPQHF	TGTGCCAGCTCTACATTAGGTGGAGGAGGGGCCAATCAGCCCCAGCATTTT